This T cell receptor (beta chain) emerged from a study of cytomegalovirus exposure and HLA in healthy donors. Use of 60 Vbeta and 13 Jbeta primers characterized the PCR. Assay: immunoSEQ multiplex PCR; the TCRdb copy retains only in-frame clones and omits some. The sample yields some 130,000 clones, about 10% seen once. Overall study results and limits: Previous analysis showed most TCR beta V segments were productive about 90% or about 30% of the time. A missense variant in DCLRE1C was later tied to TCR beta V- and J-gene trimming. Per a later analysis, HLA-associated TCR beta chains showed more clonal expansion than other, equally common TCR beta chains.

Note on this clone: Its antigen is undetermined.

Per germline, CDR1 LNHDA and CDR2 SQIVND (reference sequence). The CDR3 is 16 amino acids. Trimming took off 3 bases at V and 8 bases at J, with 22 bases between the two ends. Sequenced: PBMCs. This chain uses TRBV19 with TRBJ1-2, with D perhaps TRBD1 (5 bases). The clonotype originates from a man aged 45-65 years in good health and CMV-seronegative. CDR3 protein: CASSIDSGGTLRGYTF. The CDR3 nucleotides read TGTGCCAGTAGTATCGACTCCGGAGGGACCTTGAGGGGCTACACCTTC.